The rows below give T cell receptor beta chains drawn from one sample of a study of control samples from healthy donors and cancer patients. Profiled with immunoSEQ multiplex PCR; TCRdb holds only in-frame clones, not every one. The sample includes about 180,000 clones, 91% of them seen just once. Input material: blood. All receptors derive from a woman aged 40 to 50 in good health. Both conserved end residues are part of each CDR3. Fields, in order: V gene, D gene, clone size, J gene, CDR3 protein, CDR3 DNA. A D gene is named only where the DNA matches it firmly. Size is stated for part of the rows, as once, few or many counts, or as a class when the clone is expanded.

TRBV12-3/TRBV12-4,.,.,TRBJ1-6,CASRGNSPLHF,TGTGCCAGCAGGGGTAATTCACCCCTCCACTTT
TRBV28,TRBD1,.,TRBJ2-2,CASSYGVRQGKVSGELFF,TGTGCCAGCAGTTATGGGGTGAGACAGGGGAAAGTGTCCGGGGAGCTGTTTTTT
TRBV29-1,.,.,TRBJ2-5,CSVELSGETQYF,TGCAGCGTTGAACTCAGTGGCGAGACCCAGTACTTC
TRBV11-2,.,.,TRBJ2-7,CASSPGLIDEQYF,TGTGCCAGCAGCCCCGGGTTGATAGACGAGCAGTACTTC
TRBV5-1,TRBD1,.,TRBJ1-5,CASSKQGATRQPQHF,TGCGCCAGCAGCAAACAGGGGGCGACGCGTCAGCCCCAGCATTTT
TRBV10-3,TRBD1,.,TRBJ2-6,CAINRDSSGANVLTF,TGTGCCATCAACAGGGACAGCTCTGGGGCCAACGTCCTGACTTTC
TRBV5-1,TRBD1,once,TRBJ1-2,CASSLPTGGASYGYTF,TGCGCCAGCAGCTTACCTACAGGGGGCGCGTCGTATGGCTACACCTTC
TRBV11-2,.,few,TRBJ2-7,CASSPRLVPPGEQYF,TGTGCCAGCAGCCCAAGACTGGTCCCCCCGGGCGAGCAGTACTTC
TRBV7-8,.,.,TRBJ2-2,CASSLARGTGELFF,TGTGCCAGCAGCTTAGCGCGTGGCACCGGGGAGCTGTTTTTT
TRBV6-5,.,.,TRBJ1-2,CASSYSSGEGYTF,TGTGCCAGCAGTTACTCATCAGGGGAGGGCTACACCTTC
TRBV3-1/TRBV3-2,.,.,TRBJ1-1,CASSQDFRVWTEAFF,TGTGCCAGCAGCCAAGATTTCAGGGTGTGGACTGAAGCTTTCTTT
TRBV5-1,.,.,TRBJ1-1,CASSETDTTEAFF,TGCGCCAGCAGCGAGACAGACACCACTGAAGCTTTCTTT
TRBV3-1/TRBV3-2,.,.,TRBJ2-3,CASSQVGSQYF,TGTGCCAGCAGCCAAGTCGGCTCGCAGTATTTT
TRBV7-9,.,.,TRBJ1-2,CASSPPQVGIDLSYTF,TGTGCCAGCAGCCCCCCGCAAGTGGGGATCGACCTTAGCTACACCTTC
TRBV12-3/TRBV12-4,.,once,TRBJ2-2,CASTADTGELFF,TGTGCCAGCACCGCAGACACCGGGGAGCTGTTTTTT
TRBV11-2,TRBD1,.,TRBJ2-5,CASSWTGPGETQYF,TGTGCCAGCAGCTGGACAGGGCCCGGAGAGACCCAGTACTTC
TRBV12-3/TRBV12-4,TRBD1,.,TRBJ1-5,CASRDRGNQPQHF,TGTGCCAGCAGAGACAGGGGCAATCAGCCCCAGCATTTT
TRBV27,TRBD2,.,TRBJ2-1,CASSLAGLEYEQFF,TGTGCCAGCAGTTTAGCGGGACTAGAGTATGAGCAGTTCTTC
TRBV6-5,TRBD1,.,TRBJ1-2,CASRRTTGAYGYTF,TGTGCCAGCAGACGGACTACAGGGGCCTATGGCTACACCTTC
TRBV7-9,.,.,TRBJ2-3,CASSLGLVDITVDTQYF,TGTGCCAGCAGCTTAGGGTTGGTGGACATTACTGTAGATACGCAGTATTTT
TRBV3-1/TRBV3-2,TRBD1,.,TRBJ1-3,CASSPRDRREYGNTIYF,TGTGCCAGCAGCCCCCGGGACAGGAGGGAATATGGAAACACCATATATTTT
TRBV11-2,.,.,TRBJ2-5,CASSLGGAAGETQYF,TGTGCCAGCAGCTTAGGAGGTGCCGCGGGGGAGACCCAGTACTTC